A selection of T cell receptor beta chains follows, all from one sample in a study of blood T cell repertoires in COVID-19. Assay used: immunoSEQ multiplex PCR; TCRdb lists only in-frame clones, some missing. The sample lists some 180,000 clones; approximately 89% were seen once. The sample taken for sequencing was peripheral blood. The receptors derive from a woman aged 55-69 years with acute or convalescent COVID-19. CDR3s include the opening cysteine and the closing phenylalanine or tryptophan. A D gene is named only where the DNA matches it firmly. Some rows have no size entry. The others give once, few or many, or a class for an expanded clone.

d_gene: TRBD2; v_gene: TRBV5-8; j_gene: TRBJ2-3; abundance: .; CDR3aa: CASSLASGRGTDTQYF; CDR3nt: TGTGCCAGCAGCTTGGCCTCCGGGAGGGGGACAGATACGCAGTATTTT
d_gene: .; v_gene: TRBV29-1; j_gene: TRBJ1-1; abundance: .; CDR3aa: CSVLRRDTNTEAFF; CDR3nt: TGCAGCGTCCTGCGCCGGGACACGAACACTGAAGCTTTCTTT
d_gene: TRBD1; v_gene: TRBV5-1; j_gene: TRBJ2-1; abundance: .; CDR3aa: CASRAGSGGAKRDNEQFF; CDR3nt: TGCGCCAGCAGGGCCGGGTCAGGGGGCGCGAAAAGGGACAATGAGCAGTTCTTC
d_gene: TRBD2; v_gene: TRBV28; j_gene: TRBJ2-3; abundance: once; CDR3aa: CASRLAGVGTDTQYF; CDR3nt: TGTGCCAGCAGGCTAGCGGGAGTTGGCACAGATACGCAGTATTTT
d_gene: TRBD2; v_gene: TRBV14; j_gene: TRBJ2-3; abundance: .; CDR3aa: CASSQPGLAVTDTQYF; CDR3nt: TGTGCCAGCAGCCAACCGGGACTAGCGGTCACAGATACGCAGTATTTT
d_gene: TRBD2; v_gene: TRBV2; j_gene: TRBJ2-1; abundance: .; CDR3aa: CASSEGTSGFNEQFF; CDR3nt: TGTGCCAGCAGTGAGGGGACTAGCGGGTTCAATGAGCAGTTCTTC
d_gene: .; v_gene: TRBV12-3/TRBV12-4; j_gene: TRBJ1-4; abundance: .; CDR3aa: CASSAFLNEKLFF; CDR3nt: TGTGCCAGCAGCGCCTTTCTAAATGAAAAACTGTTTTTT
d_gene: .; v_gene: TRBV19; j_gene: TRBJ1-3; abundance: .; CDR3aa: CASNPPGGVSGNTIYF; CDR3nt: TGTGCCAGTAACCCCCCGGGCGGGGTCTCTGGAAACACCATATATTTT
d_gene: TRBD2; v_gene: TRBV24-1; j_gene: TRBJ2-3; abundance: once; CDR3aa: CATSDGLAGRYTQYF; CDR3nt: TGTGCCACCAGTGATGGTCTAGCGGGCCGCTATACGCAGTATTTT
d_gene: .; v_gene: TRBV7-9; j_gene: TRBJ1-1; abundance: .; CDR3aa: CASILTVLGLMNTEAFF; CDR3nt: TGTGCCAGCATCCTGACAGTTCTCGGGCTTATGAACACTGAAGCTTTCTTT
d_gene: .; v_gene: TRBV19; j_gene: TRBJ1-2; abundance: .; CDR3aa: CATDQPGDGGYTF; CDR3nt: TGTGCCACCGACCAGCCGGGGGACGGTGGCTACACCTTC
d_gene: TRBD1; v_gene: TRBV28; j_gene: TRBJ1-5; abundance: .; CDR3aa: CASKPRTGQNQPQHF; CDR3nt: TGTGCCAGCAAACCGCGGACAGGGCAGAATCAGCCCCAGCATTTT
d_gene: TRBD1; v_gene: TRBV4-2; j_gene: TRBJ2-5; abundance: .; CDR3aa: CASSQDSGGSETQYF; CDR3nt: TGTGCCAGCAGCCAAGATTCAGGGGGTAGCGAGACCCAGTACTTC
d_gene: .; v_gene: TRBV28; j_gene: TRBJ1-1; abundance: .; CDR3aa: CASSLSGGGTEAFF; CDR3nt: TGTGCCAGCAGTTTATCGGGGGGAGGCACTGAAGCTTTCTTT
d_gene: .; v_gene: TRBV6-5; j_gene: TRBJ2-5; abundance: .; CDR3aa: CASGSQGRGETQYF; CDR3nt: TGTGCCAGCGGATCGCAGGGGAGGGGAGAGACCCAGTACTTC
d_gene: .; v_gene: TRBV19; j_gene: TRBJ2-1; abundance: .; CDR3aa: CASRRGTHNEQFF; CDR3nt: TGTGCCAGTAGGAGGGGGACCCACAATGAGCAGTTCTTC
d_gene: .; v_gene: TRBV15; j_gene: TRBJ2-6; abundance: .; CDR3aa: CATSTAGANVLTF; CDR3nt: TGTGCCACCAGCACCGCTGGGGCCAACGTCCTGACTTTC
d_gene: TRBD1; v_gene: TRBV19; j_gene: TRBJ1-3; abundance: .; CDR3aa: CASSMGTGSSGNTIYF; CDR3nt: TGTGCCAGTAGTATGGGGACAGGGAGCTCTGGAAACACCATATATTTT
d_gene: .; v_gene: TRBV7-9; j_gene: TRBJ2-1; abundance: .; CDR3aa: CASSWTGTAYNEQFF; CDR3nt: TGTGCCAGCAGCTGGACCGGGACTGCATACAATGAGCAGTTCTTC
d_gene: .; v_gene: TRBV9; j_gene: TRBJ2-3; abundance: .; CDR3aa: CASSVSLAYSTDTQYF; CDR3nt: TGTGCCAGCAGCGTTAGCCTAGCGTATAGCACAGATACGCAGTATTTT
d_gene: .; v_gene: TRBV5-6; j_gene: TRBJ1-5; abundance: .; CDR3aa: CASSLGCRVWQPQHF; CDR3nt: TGTGCCAGCAGCTTGGGGTGCAGGGTCTGGCAGCCCCAGCATTTT
d_gene: TRBD1; v_gene: TRBV7-9; j_gene: TRBJ1-3; abundance: once; CDR3aa: CATPGGSSGNTIYF; CDR3nt: TGTGCCACCCCAGGGGGTTCGTCTGGAAACACCATATATTTT
d_gene: TRBD2; v_gene: TRBV24-1; j_gene: TRBJ2-1; abundance: .; CDR3aa: CATSVLTSGSRDEQFF; CDR3nt: TGTGCCACCAGTGTCCTAACTAGCGGGAGTAGGGATGAGCAGTTCTTC
d_gene: TRBD2; v_gene: TRBV13; j_gene: TRBJ2-5; abundance: .; CDR3aa: CASSSGGETQYF; CDR3nt: TGTGCCAGCAGCTCGGGGGGGGAGACCCAGTACTTC
d_gene: .; v_gene: TRBV18; j_gene: TRBJ1-6; abundance: .; CDR3aa: CASSTGNSPLHF; CDR3nt: TGTGCCAGCTCTACAGGGAATTCACCCCTCCACTTT
d_gene: .; v_gene: TRBV27; j_gene: TRBJ1-2; abundance: .; CDR3aa: CASSSMAGSGIYGYTF; CDR3nt: TGTGCCAGCAGTTCCATGGCCGGCTCGGGGATCTATGGCTACACCTTC
d_gene: TRBD1; v_gene: TRBV10-3; j_gene: TRBJ2-7; abundance: .; CDR3aa: CATDQGAREQYF; CDR3nt: TGTGCCACCGACCAGGGGGCGCGTGAGCAGTACTTC
d_gene: TRBD2; v_gene: TRBV10-1; j_gene: TRBJ2-5; abundance: once; CDR3aa: CASWRLAGGGETQYF; CDR3nt: TGCGCCAGCTGGAGACTAGCGGGAGGTGGAGAGACCCAGTACTTC
d_gene: .; v_gene: TRBV3-1/TRBV3-2; j_gene: TRBJ1-5; abundance: .; CDR3aa: CASSQDSSSVGVLPQHF; CDR3nt: TGTGCCAGCAGCCAAGATTCGTCGAGTGTCGGGGTCTTGCCCCAGCATTTT
d_gene: .; v_gene: TRBV12-3/TRBV12-4; j_gene: TRBJ1-5; abundance: .; CDR3aa: CASSLERGTPQHF; CDR3nt: TGTGCCAGCAGTTTAGAGAGGGGGACGCCCCAGCATTTT
d_gene: .; v_gene: TRBV5-1; j_gene: TRBJ1-1; abundance: once; CDR3aa: CASSPAGGNTEAFF; CDR3nt: TGCGCCAGCAGCCCCGCCGGGGGGAACACTGAAGCTTTCTTT
d_gene: .; v_gene: TRBV14; j_gene: TRBJ2-7; abundance: few; CDR3aa: CASSQASLSYEQYF; CDR3nt: TGTGCCAGCAGCCAGGCTTCCTTGTCCTACGAGCAGTACTTC
d_gene: .; v_gene: TRBV19; j_gene: TRBJ1-2; abundance: once; CDR3aa: CASRRGGTALDYGYTF; CDR3nt: TGTGCCAGTAGAAGGGGGGGGACGGCTCTGGACTATGGCTACACCTTC
d_gene: .; v_gene: TRBV24-1; j_gene: TRBJ1-2; abundance: .; CDR3aa: CATSDPFYGYTF; CDR3nt: TGTGCCACCAGTGATCCCTTCTATGGCTACACCTTC
d_gene: .; v_gene: TRBV28; j_gene: TRBJ1-2; abundance: .; CDR3aa: CASSPLQALPNYGYTF; CDR3nt: TGTGCCAGCAGCCCACTACAGGCCTTACCCAACTATGGCTACACCTTC
d_gene: .; v_gene: TRBV3-1/TRBV3-2; j_gene: TRBJ2-2; abundance: .; CDR3aa: CASSQGGGIYTGELFF; CDR3nt: TGTGCCAGCAGCCAAGGCGGCGGGATATATACCGGGGAGCTGTTTTTT
d_gene: .; v_gene: TRBV20-1; j_gene: TRBJ1-2; abundance: few; CDR3aa: CSRQSGDGYTF; CDR3nt: TGCAGTCGACAGAGTGGCGATGGCTACACCTTC
d_gene: .; v_gene: TRBV29-1; j_gene: TRBJ1-2; abundance: .; CDR3aa: CSARDIYGYTF; CDR3nt: TGCAGCGCTAGGGACATCTATGGCTACACCTTC
d_gene: .; v_gene: TRBV3-1/TRBV3-2; j_gene: TRBJ1-1; abundance: .; CDR3aa: CASSQNFDGVTEAFF; CDR3nt: TGTGCCAGCAGCCAAAATTTTGATGGAGTCACTGAAGCTTTCTTT
d_gene: .; v_gene: TRBV19; j_gene: TRBJ2-5; abundance: .; CDR3aa: CASSISGVYRETQYF; CDR3nt: TGTGCCAGTAGTATATCCGGGGTGTATCGGGAGACCCAGTACTTC
d_gene: .; v_gene: TRBV10-2; j_gene: TRBJ2-1; abundance: .; CDR3aa: CASSESGYYNEQFF; CDR3nt: TGCGCCAGCAGTGAGAGCGGTTACTACAATGAGCAGTTCTTC
d_gene: TRBD1; v_gene: TRBV7-9; j_gene: TRBJ2-5; abundance: .; CDR3aa: CASSLGQGKGETQYF; CDR3nt: TGTGCCAGCAGCCTTGGACAGGGGAAAGGGGAGACCCAGTACTTC
d_gene: TRBD1; v_gene: TRBV5-5; j_gene: TRBJ1-2; abundance: .; CDR3aa: CASSLRTGQNYGYTF; CDR3nt: TGTGCCAGCAGCCTTAGGACAGGGCAGAACTATGGCTACACCTTC
d_gene: .; v_gene: TRBV21-1; j_gene: TRBJ2-2; abundance: .; CDR3aa: CASSALTSGSLAGELFF; CDR3nt: TGTGCCAGCAGCGCCTTGACTAGCGGGAGTTTGGCCGGGGAGCTGTTTTTT
d_gene: TRBD2; v_gene: TRBV7-2; j_gene: TRBJ2-2; abundance: .; CDR3aa: CASSGGLVEGGGELFF; CDR3nt: TGTGCCAGCAGCGGGGGACTAGTAGAAGGTGGCGGGGAGCTGTTTTTT
d_gene: .; v_gene: TRBV5-4; j_gene: TRBJ1-2; abundance: .; CDR3aa: CASRLMRANYGYTF; CDR3nt: TGTGCCAGCAGACTAATGAGAGCTAACTATGGCTACACCTTC
d_gene: TRBD2; v_gene: TRBV11-3; j_gene: TRBJ2-1; abundance: .; CDR3aa: CASSLPRGGLEQFF; CDR3nt: TGTGCCAGCAGCTTACCTCGGGGGGGTCTTGAGCAGTTCTTC
d_gene: .; v_gene: TRBV19; j_gene: TRBJ2-3; abundance: .; CDR3aa: CASSVQGGPDTQYF; CDR3nt: TGTGCCAGTAGTGTACAGGGAGGGCCAGATACGCAGTATTTT
d_gene: TRBD1; v_gene: TRBV24-1; j_gene: TRBJ2-3; abundance: .; CDR3aa: CATSDLQGWADTQYF; CDR3nt: TGTGCCACCAGTGATTTACAGGGGTGGGCAGATACGCAGTATTTT
d_gene: .; v_gene: TRBV30; j_gene: TRBJ1-5; abundance: .; CDR3aa: CAWSVGGEGNQPQHF; CDR3nt: TGTGCCTGGAGTGTGGGGGGGGAGGGCAATCAGCCCCAGCATTTT